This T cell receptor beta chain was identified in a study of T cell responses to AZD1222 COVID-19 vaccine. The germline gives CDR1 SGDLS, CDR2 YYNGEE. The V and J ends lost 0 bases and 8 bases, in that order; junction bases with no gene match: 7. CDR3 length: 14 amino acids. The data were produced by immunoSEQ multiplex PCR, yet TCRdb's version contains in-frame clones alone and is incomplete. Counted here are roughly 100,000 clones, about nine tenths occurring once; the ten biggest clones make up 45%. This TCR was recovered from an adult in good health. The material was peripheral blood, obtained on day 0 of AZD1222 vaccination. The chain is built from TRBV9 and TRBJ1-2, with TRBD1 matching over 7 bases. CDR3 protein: CASSVATGAGGYTF. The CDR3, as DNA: TGTGCCAGCAGCGTAGCAACAGGGGCAGGCGGCTACACCTTC.